One sample yielded the 13 T cell receptor beta chains listed below, sequenced in a study of blood T cell repertoires in COVID-19. Only in-frame clones appear in the TCRdb table, and some are missing; sequencing was by immunoSEQ multiplex PCR. This table has roughly 230,000 clones, 85% to 90% appearing once. Sequencing input: peripheral blood. The receptor set was obtained from a woman between 55 and 75 years old with COVID-19, enrolled during active disease.

This sequence joins TRBV9 and TRBJ2-7; possibly TRBD1 for D (6 bases). The CDR3 is 15 residues long. The germline V and J ends were trimmed by 1 base and 0 bases, with 11 bases remaining between them. CDR1 is SGDLS, CDR2 YYNGEE, per germline. The CDR3 protein is CASSVSWGRSYEQYF. The CDR3 bases are TGTGCCAGCAGCGTATCTTGGGGGCGCTCCTACGAGCAGTACTTC.

This clone was seen a single time. CDR3: CASSRVEAGRGTGELFF. CDR3 nucleotide sequence: TGTGCCAGCAGCCGAGTGGAGGCGGGGAGGGGCACCGGGGAGCTGTTTTTT. This chain connects TRBV4-2 to TRBJ2-2, with 7 bases lining up with TRBD2. There are 17 residues in the CDR3. V dropped 4 bases and J dropped 4; count of bases not matched to a gene: 12. Germline-derived CDR1 and CDR2 are LGHNA and YNFKEQ.

The chain uses TRBV15 and TRBJ1-2; 9 bases align to TRBD1. The CDR3 length is 14 residues. CDR1 and CDR2 from the germline V gene are LNHNV and YYDKDF (reference sequence). Unmatched junction bases numbered 5, after V lost 5 bases and J lost 4 bases. The CDR3 DNA follows: TGTGCCACCAGCGGTGGGACAGGGCTCTATGGCTACACCTTC. Translated: CATSGGTGLYGYTF.

The chain uses TRBV3-1 (or the pseudogene TRBV3-2) and TRBJ2-3; unclear D gene. The germline CDR1 and CDR2 sequences are LGHDT and YNNKEL (reference sequence). CDR3 size: 16 residues. The V gene lost 2 bases and the J gene lost 0 bases, with 12 bases spanning the gap. Here the CDR3 DNA reads TGTGCCAGCAGCCAAACAGAAGCCTTCAGCACAGATACGCAGTATTTT. Amino acid sequence: CASSQTEAFSTDTQYF.

This sequence joins TRBV2 and TRBJ1-2; the match to TRBD1 covers 11 bases. V lost 8 bases, J lost 4 bases, and 9 bases stayed unmatched. This CDR3 has 15 amino acids. Germline lookup yields CDR1 SNHLY and CDR2 FYNNEI. The CDR3 DNA is TGTGCCAGCCGGTTCGGGACAGGGGGGGTCTATGGCTACACCTTC. As protein: CASRFGTGGVYGYTF.

This chain connects TRBV4-2 to TRBJ1-5; 8 bases agree with TRBD1. The CDR3 runs to 18 residues. The junction had 11 bases not matched to a gene; V was cut back by 4 bases and J by 0 bases. The germline gives CDR1 LGHNA, CDR2 YNFKEQ. DNA of the CDR3: TGTGCCAGCAGCCGCGATGGACAGGGTATTGCTAGCAATCAGCCCCAGCATTTT. Amino acids: CASSRDGQGIASNQPQHF.

V usage is TRBV18 and J usage is TRBJ1-3; D is unclear. From germline, CDR1 is KGHSH and CDR2 LQKENI. Trimming cost V 1 base and J 0 bases, with 10 bases left between them. The CDR3 totals 16 residues. The CDR3 DNA is TGTGCCAGCTCACCACGTGCACAGCCCTCTGGAAACACCATATATTTT. Its translation is CASSPRAQPSGNTIYF.

The V and J genes are TRBV5-5 and TRBJ1-1, with D tentatively TRBD1 (6 bases). This CDR3 has 15 residues. V was cut by 0 bases and J by 4 bases, with 13 bases left in between. Germline CDR1 SGHKS, CDR2 YYEKEE (reference sequence). The CDR3 sequence is CASSLERTGTTEAFF. For the CDR3, the DNA is TGTGCCAGCAGCTTGGAACGAACAGGGACCACTGAAGCTTTCTTT. Complete variable domain (other parts from reference TRBV5-5 and TRBJ1-1): DAGVTQSPTHLIKTRGQQVTLRCSPISGHKSVSWYQQVLGQGPQFIFQYYEKEERGRGNFPDRFSARQFPNYSSELNVNALLLGDSALYLCASSLERTGTTEAFFGQGTRLTVV.

The genes are TRBV3-1 (or the pseudogene TRBV3-2) and TRBJ1-1; 10 nucleotides agree with TRBD1. Germline V lookup: CDR1 LGHDT, CDR2 YNNKEL (reference sequence). Trimming cost V 1 base and J 0 bases; bases outside gene matches: 2. This CDR3 spans 16 amino acids. For the CDR3, the DNA is TGTGCCAGCAGCCAAGGGACAGGGGGATTGAACACTGAAGCTTTCTTT. Translation: CASSQGTGGLNTEAFF.

J is TRBJ1-1 and V is TRBV10-3; D may be TRBD1 (5 bases). Germline V gene data show CDR1 as ENHRY and CDR2 as SYGVKD. The CDR3 spans 13 residues. V gave up 4 bases and J gave up 1 base, with 7 bases separating them. CDR3 sequence: CAISVGENTEAFF. CDR3 coding DNA: TGTGCCATCAGTGTAGGGGAGAACACTGAAGCTTTCTTT.

The J gene is TRBJ1-2, the V gene TRBV4-1; D ambiguous. Germline V gene sequence: CDR1 MGHRA, CDR2 YSYEKL. This CDR3 spans 16 amino acids. V was shortened by 1 base and J by 6 bases, with 18 bases between the two germline ends. The CDR3 spells CASSQGGRREPNGYTF. The CDR3 DNA reads as TGCGCCAGCAGCCAAGGCGGGCGGAGGGAGCCAAATGGCTACACCTTC.

This clone was detected once. V gene TRBV28 combines with J gene TRBJ1-1, with D perhaps matching TRBD1 (5 bases). The germline CDR1 and CDR2 sequences are MDHEN and SYDVKM. The ends were cut back, 5 bases at V and 7 bases at J, with 8 bases in the middle. The CDR3 extends over 11 amino acids. CDR3 amino acids: CASSAGLEAFF. CDR3 bases: TGTGCCAGCAGTGCAGGGCTTGAAGCTTTCTTT.

V is TRBV14 and J is TRBJ2-3, with 9 bases lining up with TRBD1. Germline-derived CDR1 and CDR2 are SGHDN and FVKESK. J lost 6 bases, V lost 4 bases, and 11 bases had no gene match. The CDR3 consists of 16 residues. In nucleotides, the CDR3 is TGTGCCAGCAGCCCCCCCCCGGCCACAGGGGGCGATACGCAGTATTTT. The encoded protein is CASSPPPATGGDTQYF.